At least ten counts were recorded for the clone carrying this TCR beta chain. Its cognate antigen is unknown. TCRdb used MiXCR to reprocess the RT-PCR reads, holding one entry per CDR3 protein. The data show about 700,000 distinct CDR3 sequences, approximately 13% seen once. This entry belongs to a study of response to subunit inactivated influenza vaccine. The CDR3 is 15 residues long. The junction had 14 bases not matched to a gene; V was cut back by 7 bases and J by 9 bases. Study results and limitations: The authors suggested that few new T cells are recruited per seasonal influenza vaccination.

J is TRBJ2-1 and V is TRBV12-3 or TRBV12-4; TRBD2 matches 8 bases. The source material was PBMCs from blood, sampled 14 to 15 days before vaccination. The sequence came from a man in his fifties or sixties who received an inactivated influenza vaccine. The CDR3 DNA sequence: TGTGCCAGCACAAGGGGACTAGGTGTCTTACGTGAGCAGTTCTTC. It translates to CASTRGLGVLREQFF.